This entry is about one T cell receptor beta chain. The antigen is unknown. Healthy Caucasians, and only they, were the donors. TCRdb used MiXCR to reprocess the 5' RACE reads, holding one entry per CDR3 protein. The table lists hundreds of thousands of distinct CDR3 sequences, roughly 18% of them singletons. These data come from a study of identical twins. This CDR3 contains 12 residues. Germline V gene lookup returns CDR1 SGDLS and CDR2 YYNGEE. V trimming: 6 bases; J trimming: 6 bases; junction bases outside the gene matches: 5. Study-wide points: Findings came from cross-sectional statistics, without long-term follow-up of donors.

The same sample was also studied in work on T cells expressing NK-cell markers. As reported in that work: In a handful of donors, dominant clonotypes made up roughly 25-60.1% of CD3+CD56-NKG2C+ cells.

The chain employs TRBV9 and TRBJ2-7, with 8 bases identical to TRBD1. The receptor's source is a woman between 18 and 29 years old in good health. What was sequenced was PBMCs. As DNA, the CDR3 is TGTGCCAGCACAGGACAGGGTACCGAGCAGTACTTC. It yields the protein CASTGQGTEQYF.